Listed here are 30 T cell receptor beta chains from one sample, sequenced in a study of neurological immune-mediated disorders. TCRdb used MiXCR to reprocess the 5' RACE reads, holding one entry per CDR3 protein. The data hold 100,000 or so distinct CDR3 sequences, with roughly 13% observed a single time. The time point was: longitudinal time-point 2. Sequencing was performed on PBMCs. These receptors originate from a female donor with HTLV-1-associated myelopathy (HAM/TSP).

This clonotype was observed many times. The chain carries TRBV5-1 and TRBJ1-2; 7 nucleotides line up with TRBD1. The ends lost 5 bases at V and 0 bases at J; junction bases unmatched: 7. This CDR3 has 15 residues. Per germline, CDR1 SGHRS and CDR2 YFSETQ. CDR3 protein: CASSSAGQANYGYTF. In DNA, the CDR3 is TGCGCCAGCAGTTCCGCAGGACAGGCTAACTATGGCTACACCTTC.

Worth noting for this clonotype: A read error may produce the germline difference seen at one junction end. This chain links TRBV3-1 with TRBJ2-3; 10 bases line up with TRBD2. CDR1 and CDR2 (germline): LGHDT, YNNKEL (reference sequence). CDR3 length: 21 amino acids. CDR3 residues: CASSQGETSGPGGGSTDTQNF. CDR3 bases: TGTGCCAGCAGCCAAGGAGAGACTAGCGGGCCCGGCGGGGGAAGCACAGATACGCAGAATTTT.

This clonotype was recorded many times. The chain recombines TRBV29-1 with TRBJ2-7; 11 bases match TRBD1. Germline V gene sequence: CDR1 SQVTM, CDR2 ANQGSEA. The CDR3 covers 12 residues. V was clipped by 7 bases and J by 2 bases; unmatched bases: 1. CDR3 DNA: TGCAGCGGGGGACAGGGGGCCTACGAGCAGTACTTC. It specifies CSGGQGAYEQYF.

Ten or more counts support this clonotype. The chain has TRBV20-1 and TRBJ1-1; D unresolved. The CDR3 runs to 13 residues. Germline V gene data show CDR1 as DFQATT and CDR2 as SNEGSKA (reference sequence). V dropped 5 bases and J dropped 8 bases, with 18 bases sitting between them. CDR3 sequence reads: CSAPSQLWGEAFF. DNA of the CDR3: TGCAGTGCTCCTAGCCAACTCTGGGGAGAAGCTTTCTTT.

The CDR3 loop reads CASDRAAVTDTQYF. The CDR3 bases are TGTGCCAGCGACAGGGCGGCGGTCACAGATACGCAGTATTTT. V usage is TRBV18 and J usage is TRBJ2-3, with TRBD1 identical over 7 bases. V shed 8 bases and J 2 bases; nucleotides not matched to a gene: 7. CDR3 length: 14 residues. The germline gives CDR1 KGHSH, CDR2 LQKENI.

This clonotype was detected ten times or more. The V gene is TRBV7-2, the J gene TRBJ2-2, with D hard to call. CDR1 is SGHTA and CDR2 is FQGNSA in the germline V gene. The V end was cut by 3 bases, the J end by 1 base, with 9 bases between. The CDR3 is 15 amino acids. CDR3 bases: TGTGCCAGCAGCTTGGCCAGGCTGAACACCGGGGAGCTGTTTTTT. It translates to CASSLARLNTGELFF.

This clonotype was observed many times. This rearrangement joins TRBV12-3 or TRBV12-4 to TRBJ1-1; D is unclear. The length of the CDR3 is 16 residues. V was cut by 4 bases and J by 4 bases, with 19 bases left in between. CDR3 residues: CASSSRRIPLGTEAFF. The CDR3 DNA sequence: TGTGCCAGCAGTTCGCGACGGATCCCCCTGGGCACTGAAGCTTTCTTT.

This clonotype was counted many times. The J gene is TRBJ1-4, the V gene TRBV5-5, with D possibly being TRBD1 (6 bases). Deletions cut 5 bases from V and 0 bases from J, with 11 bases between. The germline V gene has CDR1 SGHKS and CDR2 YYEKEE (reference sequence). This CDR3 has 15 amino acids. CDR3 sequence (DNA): TGTGCCAGCAGTGAGGGGACACCAACTAATGAAAAACTGTTTTTT. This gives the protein CASSEGTPTNEKLFF.

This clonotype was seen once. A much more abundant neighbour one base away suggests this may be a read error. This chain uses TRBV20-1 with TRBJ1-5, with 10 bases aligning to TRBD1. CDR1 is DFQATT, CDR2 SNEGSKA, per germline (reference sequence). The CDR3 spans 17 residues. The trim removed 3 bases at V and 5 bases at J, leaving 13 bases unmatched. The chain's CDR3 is CSASTGQGSAWDQPQHF. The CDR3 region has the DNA TGCAGTGCTAGTACGGGACAGGGGAGTGCTTGGGATCAGCCCCAGCATTTT.

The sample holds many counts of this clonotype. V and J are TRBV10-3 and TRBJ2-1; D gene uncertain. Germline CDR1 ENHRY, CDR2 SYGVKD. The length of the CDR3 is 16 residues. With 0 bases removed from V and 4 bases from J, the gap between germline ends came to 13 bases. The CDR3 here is CAISESTRTEYNEQFF. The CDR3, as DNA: TGTGCCATCAGTGAGTCTACCAGGACCGAATACAATGAGCAGTTCTTC.

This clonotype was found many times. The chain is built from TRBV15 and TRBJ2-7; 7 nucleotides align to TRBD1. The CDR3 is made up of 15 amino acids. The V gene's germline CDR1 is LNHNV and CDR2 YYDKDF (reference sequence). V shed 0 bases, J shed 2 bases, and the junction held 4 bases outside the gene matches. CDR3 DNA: TGTGCCACCAGCAGAGAGGGACAGACCACCTACGAGCAGTACTTC. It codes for CATSREGQTTYEQYF. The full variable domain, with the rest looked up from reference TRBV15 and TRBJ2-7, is DAMVIQNPRYQVTQFGKPVTLSCSQTLNHNVMYWYQQKSSQAPKLLFHYYDKDFNNEADTPDNFQSRRPNTSFCFLDIRSPGLGDTAMYLCATSREGQTTYEQYFGPGTRLTVT.

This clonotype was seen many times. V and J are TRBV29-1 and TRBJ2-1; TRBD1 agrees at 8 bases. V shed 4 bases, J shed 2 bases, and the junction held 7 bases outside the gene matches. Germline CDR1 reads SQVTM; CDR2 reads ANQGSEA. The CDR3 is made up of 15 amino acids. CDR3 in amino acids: CSVVPPGGTYNEQFF. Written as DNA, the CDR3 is TGCAGCGTTGTCCCCCCAGGGGGCACCTACAATGAGCAGTTCTTC.

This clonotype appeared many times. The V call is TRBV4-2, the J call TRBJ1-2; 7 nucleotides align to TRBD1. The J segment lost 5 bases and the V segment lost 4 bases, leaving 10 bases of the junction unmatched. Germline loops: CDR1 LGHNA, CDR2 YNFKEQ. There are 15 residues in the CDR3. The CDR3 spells CASSPPGGGGYGYTF. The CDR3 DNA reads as TGTGCCAGCAGCCCCCCGGGAGGGGGCGGTTATGGCTACACCTTC.

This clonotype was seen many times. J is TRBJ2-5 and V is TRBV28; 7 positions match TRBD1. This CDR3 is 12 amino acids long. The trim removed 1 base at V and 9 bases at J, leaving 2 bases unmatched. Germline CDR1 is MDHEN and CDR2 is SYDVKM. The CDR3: CASSLLQGPQYF. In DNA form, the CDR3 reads TGTGCCAGCAGTTTATTACAGGGGCCCCAGTACTTC. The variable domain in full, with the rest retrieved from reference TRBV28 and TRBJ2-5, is DVKVTQSSRYLVKRTGEKVFLECVQDMDHENMFWYRQDPGLGLRLIYFSYDVKMKEKGDIPEGYSVSREKKERFSLILESASTNQTSMYLCASSLLQGPQYFGPGTRLLVL.

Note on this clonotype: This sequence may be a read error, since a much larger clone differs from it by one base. The CDR3 loop is CALTGPSEAFF. CDR3 in DNA: TGTGCCCTCACGGGCCCCAGTGAAGCTTTCTTT. The V gene is TRBV7-2, the J gene TRBJ1-1; unclear D gene. Germline CDR1 reads SGHTA; CDR2 reads FQGNSA. V was clipped by 11 bases and J by 7 bases, with 14 bases between them. The CDR3 runs 11 residues.

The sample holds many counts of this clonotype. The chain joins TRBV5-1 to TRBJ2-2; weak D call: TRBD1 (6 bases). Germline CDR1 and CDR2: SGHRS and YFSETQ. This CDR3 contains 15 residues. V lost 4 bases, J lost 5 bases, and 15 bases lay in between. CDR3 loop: CASSPEGVKTGELFF. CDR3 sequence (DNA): TGCGCCAGCAGCCCCGAGGGGGTTAAGACCGGGGAGCTGTTTTTT.

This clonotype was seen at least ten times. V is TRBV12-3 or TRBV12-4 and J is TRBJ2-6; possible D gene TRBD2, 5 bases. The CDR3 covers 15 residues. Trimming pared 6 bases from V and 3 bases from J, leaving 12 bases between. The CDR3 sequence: CASSRGVVGANVLTF. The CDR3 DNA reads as TGTGCCAGCAGCCGGGGAGTGGTTGGGGCCAACGTCCTGACTTTC.

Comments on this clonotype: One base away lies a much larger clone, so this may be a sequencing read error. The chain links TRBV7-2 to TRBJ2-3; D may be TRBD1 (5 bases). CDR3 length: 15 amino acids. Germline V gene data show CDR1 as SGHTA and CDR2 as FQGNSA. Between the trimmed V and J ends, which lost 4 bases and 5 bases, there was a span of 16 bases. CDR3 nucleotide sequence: TGTGCCAGCAGCTCACATGGGGCTCTAGGAGATACGCAGTATTTT. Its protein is CASSSHGALGDTQYF.

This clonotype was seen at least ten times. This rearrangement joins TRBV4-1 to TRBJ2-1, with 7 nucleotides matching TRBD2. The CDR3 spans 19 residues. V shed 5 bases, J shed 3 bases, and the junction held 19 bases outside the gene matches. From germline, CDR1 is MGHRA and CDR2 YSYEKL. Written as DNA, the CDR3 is TGCGCCAGCAGCGGGAGGGCCGGGGTCCCGGGACTGAACTACAATGAGCAGTTCTTC. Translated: CASSGRAGVPGLNYNEQFF.

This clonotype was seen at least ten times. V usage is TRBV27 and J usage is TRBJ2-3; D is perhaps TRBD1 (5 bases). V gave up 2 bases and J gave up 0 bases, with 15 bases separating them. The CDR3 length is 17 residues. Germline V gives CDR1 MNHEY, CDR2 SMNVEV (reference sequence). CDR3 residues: CASSLTIRVTSTDTQYF. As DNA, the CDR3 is TGTGCCAGCAGTTTAACCATCAGGGTCACTAGCACAGATACGCAGTATTTT.

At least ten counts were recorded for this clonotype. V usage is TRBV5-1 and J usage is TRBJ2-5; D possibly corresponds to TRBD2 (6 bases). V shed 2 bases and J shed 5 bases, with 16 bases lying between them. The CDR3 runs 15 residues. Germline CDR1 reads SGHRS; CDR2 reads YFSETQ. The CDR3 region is CASSFSGPPWETQYF. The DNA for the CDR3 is TGCGCCAGCAGCTTTAGCGGACCCCCGTGGGAGACCCAGTACTTC.

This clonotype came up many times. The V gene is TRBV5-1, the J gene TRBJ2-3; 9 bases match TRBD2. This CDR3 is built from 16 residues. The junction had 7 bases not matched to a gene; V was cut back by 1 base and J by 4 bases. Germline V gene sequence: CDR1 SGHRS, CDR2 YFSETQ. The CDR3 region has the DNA TGCGCCAGCAGCTTGTGCGGGGGGGCTTGGGCAGATACGCAGTATTTT. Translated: CASSLCGGAWADTQYF.

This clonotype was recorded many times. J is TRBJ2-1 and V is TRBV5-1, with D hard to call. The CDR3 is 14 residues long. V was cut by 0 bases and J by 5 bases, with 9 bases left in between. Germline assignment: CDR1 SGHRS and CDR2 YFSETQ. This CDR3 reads CASSLAYYNNEQFF. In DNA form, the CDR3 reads TGCGCCAGCAGCTTGGCGTACTACAACAATGAGCAGTTCTTC.

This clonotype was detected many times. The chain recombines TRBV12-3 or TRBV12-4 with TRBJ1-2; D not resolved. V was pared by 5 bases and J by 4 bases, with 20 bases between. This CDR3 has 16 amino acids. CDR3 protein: CASSPIGSRVIYGYTF. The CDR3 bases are TGTGCCAGCAGTCCTATAGGGAGCCGGGTGATCTATGGCTACACCTTC.

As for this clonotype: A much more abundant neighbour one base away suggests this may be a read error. This CDR3 is CGSSQDAGEGQPQHF. In DNA, the CDR3 is TGTGGCAGCAGCCAAGATGCAGGGGAAGGCCAGCCCCAGCATTTT. The rearrangement uses TRBV3-1 and TRBJ1-5, with D possibly TRBD1 on 6 matching bases. Germline CDR1 is LGHDT and CDR2 is YNNKEL (reference sequence). The CDR3 is 15 residues long.

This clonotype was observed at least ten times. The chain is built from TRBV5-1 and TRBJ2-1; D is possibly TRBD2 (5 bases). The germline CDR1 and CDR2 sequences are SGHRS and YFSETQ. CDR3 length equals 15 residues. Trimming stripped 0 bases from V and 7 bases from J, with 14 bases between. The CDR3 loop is CASSLEAVRGNEQFF. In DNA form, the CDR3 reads TGCGCCAGCAGCTTGGAGGCAGTGCGCGGGAATGAGCAGTTCTTC.

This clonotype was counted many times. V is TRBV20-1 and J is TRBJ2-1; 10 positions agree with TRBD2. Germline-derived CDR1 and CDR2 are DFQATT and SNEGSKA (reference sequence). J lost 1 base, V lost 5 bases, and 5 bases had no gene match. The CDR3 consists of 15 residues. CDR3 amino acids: CSAQTSGVSYNEQFF. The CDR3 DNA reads TGCAGTGCTCAAACTAGCGGGGTTTCCTACAATGAGCAGTTCTTC.

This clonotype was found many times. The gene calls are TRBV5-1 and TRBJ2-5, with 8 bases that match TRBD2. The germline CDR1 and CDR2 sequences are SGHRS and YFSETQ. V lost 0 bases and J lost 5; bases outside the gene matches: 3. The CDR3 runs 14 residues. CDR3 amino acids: CASSLGLATETQYF. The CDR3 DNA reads TGCGCCAGCAGCTTGGGACTAGCGACGGAGACCCAGTACTTC.

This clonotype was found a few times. The CDR3: CASSPQGINQPQHF. In DNA, the CDR3 is TGCGCCAGCAGCCCCCAGGGTATCAATCAGCCCCAGCATTTT. J is TRBJ1-5 and V is TRBV5-1; possible D gene TRBD1, 5 bases. Germline CDR1 reads SGHRS; CDR2 reads YFSETQ. This CDR3 is 14 amino acids long. The V end was cut by 4 bases, the J end by 3 bases, with 11 bases between.

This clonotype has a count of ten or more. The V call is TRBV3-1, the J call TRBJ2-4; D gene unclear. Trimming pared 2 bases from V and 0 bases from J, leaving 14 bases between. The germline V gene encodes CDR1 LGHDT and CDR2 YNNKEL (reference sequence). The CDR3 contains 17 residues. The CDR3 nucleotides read TGTGCCAGCAGCCAAACTTCTGGCGGAGCAGCCAAAAACATTCAGTACTTC. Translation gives CASSQTSGGAAKNIQYF. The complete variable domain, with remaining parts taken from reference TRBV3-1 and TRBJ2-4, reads DTAVSQTPKYLVTQMGNDKSIKCEQNLGHDTMYWYKQDSKKFLKIMFSYNNKELIINETVPNRFSPKSPDKAHLNLHINSLELGDSAVYFCASSQTSGGAAKNIQYFGAGTRLSVL.